The rows below give T cell receptor beta chains drawn from one sample of a study of shared clonotypes between healthy human individuals. Assay: immunoSEQ multiplex PCR; the TCRdb copy retains only in-frame clones and omits some. Of roughly 330,000 clones in the sample, over 65% were seen once. The sequenced sample consisted of memory CD4+ T cells sorted from blood. These receptors were obtained from a man aged 30-40 years in good health. Both conserved end residues are part of each CDR3. A D gene is named only where the DNA matches it firmly. Only some rows state a clone size, as once, few, many or a class for expanded clones.

j_call v_call d_call clone_size cdr3_nt cdr3_aa
TRBJ2-2 TRBV7-3 NA NA TGTGCCAGCAGCGTAAGGGCCGACGGGGAGCTGTTTTTT CASSVRADGELFF
TRBJ2-3 TRBV5-6 NA NA TGTGCCAGCAGCTTGGGTTTAGCGTCCTCAGATACGCAGTATTTT CASSLGLASSDTQYF
TRBJ2-1 TRBV28 TRBD2 few TGTGCCAGCAGTTTACAAAGGGCTAGCGGGACCTACAATGAGCAGTTCTTC CASSLQRASGTYNEQFF
TRBJ1-1 TRBV2 TRBD1 NA TGTGCCAGCACCGAGGACAGGGCGGCGGGAGCTTTCTTT CASTEDRAAGAFF
TRBJ1-2 TRBV5-1 TRBD1 NA TGCGCCAGCAGCCAGGGACAGGGACCTGGCTACACCTTC CASSQGQGPGYTF
TRBJ1-1 TRBV6-1 NA few TGTGCCAGCAGTGACCCCCCCGGGAACACTGAAGCTTTCTTT CASSDPPGNTEAFF
TRBJ1-5 TRBV15 NA few TGTGCCACTACCCGGGGTGTCGGACAGCCCCAGCATTTT CATTRGVGQPQHF
TRBJ2-4 TRBV15 NA NA TGTGCCACCAGCAGAGATTCGCAGCTTCAGTACTTC CATSRDSQLQYF
TRBJ1-1 TRBV7-3 TRBD1 NA TGTGCCAGCAGCCTAAAAGTGGCAGGGGGGAACACTGAAGCTTTCTTT CASSLKVAGGNTEAFF
TRBJ2-5 TRBV6-4 NA many TGTGCCAGCACCGATCTGGGAGGTGGGGGATTTCAAGAGACCCAGTACTTC CASTDLGGGGFQETQYF
TRBJ1-5 TRBV25-1 TRBD1 NA TGTGCCAGCTCGGACAGGGCTAACAATCAGCCCCAGCATTTT CASSDRANNQPQHF
TRBJ2-1 TRBV29-1 NA NA TGCAGCGTTGAAATAAACAGGGCAGGGGAGCAGTTCTTC CSVEINRAGEQFF
TRBJ2-7 TRBV11-2 TRBD2 once TGTGCCTCTGGGGGAAGCGGGAAGTTCGAGCAGTACTTC CASGGSGKFEQYF
TRBJ2-3 TRBV7-8 NA NA TGTGCCAGCAGCATGGACCCTGGGGGCGATACGCAGTATTTT CASSMDPGGDTQYF
TRBJ2-3 TRBV5-5 NA NA TGTGCCAGCAGCTTGGTGCCCGGGGGCCCCACAGATACGCAGTATTTT CASSLVPGGPTDTQYF
TRBJ1-1 TRBV12-5 TRBD1 NA TGTGCTAGTGGTTTGGGACAGGGGGGGACTGAAGCTTTCTTT CASGLGQGGTEAFF
TRBJ1-1 TRBV19 NA NA TGTGCCAGTAGTAGGGCCGTGAACACTGAAGCTTTCTTT CASSRAVNTEAFF
TRBJ2-5 TRBV6-1 NA NA TGTGCCAGCAGTGAAGCAGGGTCAGCGGGTCAAGAGACCCAGTACTTC CASSEAGSAGQETQYF
TRBJ2-5 TRBV7-8 NA NA TGTGCCAGCAGCTTAGCAGGGGAGACCCAGTACTTC CASSLAGETQYF
TRBJ1-1 TRBV27 NA NA TGTGCCAGCAGTGGGACCGCAGTCGCTATGAACACTGAAGCTTTCTTT CASSGTAVAMNTEAFF
TRBJ2-7 TRBV7-9 TRBD1 NA TGTGCCAGCAGCTTCGACAGGGTCTACGAGCAGTACTTC CASSFDRVYEQYF
TRBJ2-3 TRBV7-9 NA once TGTGCCAGCAGCCCACGTGGGTTGCGGTCCACAGATACGCAGTATTTT CASSPRGLRSTDTQYF
TRBJ1-3 TRBV29-1 NA NA TGCAGCGTTATAACCGGACAGTCTGGAAACACCATATATTTT CSVITGQSGNTIYF
TRBJ2-3 TRBV5-1 NA NA TGCGCCAGCAGCACAAGCGGGCTTAGCACAGATACGCAGTATTTT CASSTSGLSTDTQYF
TRBJ1-2 TRBV7-9 TRBD1 NA TGTGCCAGCAGCTTAAGACAGGGTGGATACACCTTC CASSLRQGGYTF
TRBJ2-5 TRBV6-1 NA NA TGTGCCAGCAGTGGGACACGGCGGGCGACCCAGTACTTC CASSGTRRATQYF
TRBJ2-3 TRBV25-1 TRBD1 NA TGTGCCAGCAGTGGGCCCGGACAGGGGGTTCTCCCAGATACGCAGTATTTT CASSGPGQGVLPDTQYF
TRBJ1-1 TRBV18 NA NA TGTGCCAGCTCACCCCGGGACGGCCCGGTGGGAACTGAAGCTTTCTTT CASSPRDGPVGTEAFF
TRBJ2-7 TRBV27 TRBD1 NA TGTGCCAGCAGTTTCACGCGGGACAGGGTATCCTACGAGCAGTACTTC CASSFTRDRVSYEQYF
TRBJ2-5 TRBV4-3 TRBD1 NA TGCGCCAGCAGCCGGTTGGGACAGGGTCAAGAGACCCAGTACTTC CASSRLGQGQETQYF
TRBJ2-1 TRBV9 NA NA TGTGCCAGCAGCCCGAGAGAGCCTCGGGATGAGCAGTTCTTC CASSPREPRDEQFF
TRBJ2-3 TRBV6-5 NA NA TGTGCCAGCAGGGGGAAAGCAGATACGCAGTATTTT CASRGKADTQYF
TRBJ1-1 TRBV7-8 NA once TGTGCCAGCAGCTTAGCCCCCGAGAACACTGAAGCTTTCTTT CASSLAPENTEAFF